The entry below gives a single T cell receptor (beta chain) sequence along with its context. The data belong to a study of shared clonotypes between healthy human individuals. Original processing notes: ImmunoSEQ yielded junction-only sequences lacking quality scores, so filtering differed. TCRdb keeps only in-frame clones here, not all; method: immunoSEQ multiplex PCR. The V and J calls and clone size were taken over from that table, and D and trimming were inferred from the DNA. The table has 2 million to 2.5 million clones, roughly 95% seen once. All the donors were Caucasian adults who lived in Nashville, Tennessee. The sequencing sample was made of naive CD4+ T cells sorted from blood. The subset: CD45RA+ positively selected. The clonotype comes from a man aged 18 to 30 in good health.

The CDR3 spells CASTGGFNEQFF. The CDR3 region has the DNA TGCGCCAGCACGGGGGGGTTTAATGAGCAGTTCTTC. The chain carries TRBV5-1 and TRBJ2-1, with 8 bases aligning to TRBD2. Trimming cost V 6 bases and J 7 bases; bases outside gene matches: 3. This CDR3 contains 12 residues. CDR1 SGHRS and CDR2 YFSETQ come from the germline V gene.